This T cell receptor (beta chain) appears in the sequencing data of a study of T cells in Graves' hyperthyroidism and ophthalmopathy. Study results and caveats: Most thyroid clonotypes that were expanded above 0.001 also turned up in blood.

Patients affected by ophthalmopathy presented a Clinical Activity Score of at least 3, a NOSPECS grade of at least 4, and disease duration below 3 months. Trimming removed 3 bases at V and 5 bases at J, with 11 bases between. CDR1 and CDR2 from the germline V gene are DFQATT and SNEGSKA (reference sequence). This CDR3 has 12 residues. This clonotype occurred many times. Its antigen remains unknown. What was amplified from RNA transcripts were TCR beta CDR3 regions. RT-PCR in the first round (using the HTBI primer set) targeted the TCR CDR3. TCRdb passed the multiplex PCR reads through MiXCR, listing each CDR3 protein once. The sample consists of 400,000 or so distinct CDR3 sequences, over 12% of them appearing once.

Sample: blood. The clonotype originates from a man aged 45-65 years with Graves' ophthalmopathy. The genes are TRBV20-1 and TRBJ2-7; D ambiguous. The CDR3 region has the DNA TGCAGTGCTAGTACTCTCGCGGACGAGCAGTACTTC. Translating it yields CSASTLADEQYF.